This T cell receptor (beta chain) was found in a study of blood T cells in healthy people across ages. Study conclusions and caveats: Significant beta diversity loss was already apparent by age roughly 40, declining roughly linearly. A greater number of naive CD4+ cells and higher diversity distinguished long-lived donors from aged donors.

Researchers collected around 10 milliliters of peripheral blood from every single donor. Next came a second PCR, run for about 7 to 12 cycles, which used a sample-barcoded 5' primer along with a J-beta primer mix. TCRdb reanalysed the 5' RACE reads using MiXCR and keeps one entry per CDR3 protein. The table lists 700,000 to 800,000 distinct CDR3 sequences, about 40% of them singletons. This clonotype came up many times. What it binds is not known. The sample comprised blood. This clonotype originated in a woman in her sixties or seventies in good health.

The CDR3 spells CSVETSGGGEQFF. CDR3 DNA: TGCAGCGTTGAAACTAGCGGGGGGGGTGAGCAGTTCTTC. The rearrangement uses TRBV29-1 and TRBJ2-1, with 13 bases fitting TRBD2. The CDR3 loop spans 13 amino acids. J was trimmed by 9 bases and V by 2 bases; bases with no gene match: 1. Per germline, CDR1 SQVTM and CDR2 ANQGSEA.